A single sample gave rise to the 10 T cell receptor beta chains below, sequenced in a study of monozygotic twins with inflammatory bowel disease. Reanalyzing the 5' RACE reads, TCRdb keeps one entry per CDR3 protein, without DNA. Its clone listing holds some 150,000 distinct CDR3 sequences. The sample consisted of blood. These receptors originate from a human donor with ulcerative colitis or Crohn's disease, or a healthy co-twin of an affected twin (not recorded which).

The chain recombines TRBV29-1 with TRBJ2-3; TCRdb returns TRBD2, unconfirmable since there is no DNA. Germline CDR1 reads SQVTM; CDR2 reads ANQGSEA. The CDR3 has 12 amino acids. The CDR3 sequence: CSVERALDTQYF.

The V and J genes are TRBV5-1 and TRBJ2-5; absent DNA, TCRdb's TRBD1 call cannot be checked. The CDR3 extends over 13 amino acids. Germline V gene data show CDR1 as SGHRS and CDR2 as YFSETQ. The CDR3 loop is CASSTDRVETQYF.

This clonotype is identified as medium-sized from frequency. This sequence joins TRBV28 and TRBJ1-4; lacking DNA, the TRBD1 call made by TCRdb goes unchecked. CDR1 MDHEN and CDR2 SYDVKM come from the germline V gene. This CDR3 comprises 11 residues. CDR3 in amino acids: CASSPSGSPFF.

The chain is built from TRBV5-1 and TRBJ1-5. Germline V gives CDR1 SGHRS, CDR2 YFSETQ. The CDR3 sequence is 16 residues long. The CDR3 is CASSLGPRGRDQPQHF.

The J gene is TRBJ2-1, the V gene TRBV5-1; TCRdb names TRBD1, which stays unverified in the absence of DNA. This CDR3 spans 17 amino acids. Looked up from germline, CDR1 is SGHRS and CDR2 is YFSETQ. The CDR3 sequence is CASSLKEVAGGYNEQFF.

The rearrangement joins TRBV7-9 to TRBJ2-7. Looked up from germline, CDR1 is SEHNR and CDR2 is FQNEAQ (reference sequence). The CDR3 runs to 12 residues. The CDR3 loop reads CASSSIPREQYF.

V gene TRBV28 combines with J gene TRBJ2-1; TCRdb reports TRBD2, a call that lacks DNA to check it against. CDR3 length equals 15 residues. Germline loops: CDR1 MDHEN, CDR2 SYDVKM. CDR3 sequence: CASSYGGGLRGEQFF. Combining the CDR3 with reference TRBV28 and TRBJ2-1 gives the whole variable domain DVKVTQSSRYLVKRTGEKVFLECVQDMDHENMFWYRQDPGLGLRLIYFSYDVKMKEKGDIPEGYSVSREKKERFSLILESASTNQTSMYLCASSYGGGLRGEQFFGPGTRLTVL.

The chain links TRBV7-2 to TRBJ1-6. From germline, CDR1 is SGHTA and CDR2 FQGNSA. This CDR3 comprises 14 residues. The CDR3 loop reads CASSQRLAGRPLHF.

This sequence joins TRBV14 and TRBJ1-2; absent DNA, TCRdb's TRBD1 call cannot be checked. This CDR3 contains 16 residues. Germline V gives CDR1 SGHDN, CDR2 FVKESK. The CDR3 sequence is CASSQERGLRDYGYTF.

The chain couples TRBV12-3 or TRBV12-4 to TRBJ1-2; TCRdb indicates TRBD1, and absent DNA this call remains unverified. CDR3 size: 13 residues. The CDR3 region is CASSPRGTTGYTF.